Sequencing of this T cell receptor (beta chain) was carried out in a study of T cells in Graves' hyperthyroidism and ophthalmopathy. The study, taken as a whole, reports: A median approximately 6.5 months before onset, the model predicted ophthalmopathy. Also found in blood were most expanded thyroid clonotypes above 0.001.

Amplification of TCR beta CDR3 regions used RNA as the template. When the TCR CDR3 underwent first-round RT-PCR, the HTBI primer set was used. A single record per CDR3 protein comes from TCRdb applying MiXCR to the multiplex PCR reads. The sample comprises just over 550,000 distinct CDR3 sequences, 40% to 55% of which are singletons, and 8.2% rests with the top ten. In regard to this clonotype: What it recognizes is unknown. Sequence at one end of the junction differs from germline and may be a read error.

Graves' hyperthyroidism is called stable when ophthalmopathy does not progress within 18 months. Participants, patients aged 18 to 65, had newly diagnosed hyperthyroidism with a duration under 2 months. Germline V lookup: CDR1 ENHRY, CDR2 SYGVKD. This CDR3 is 15 amino acids long. The chain uses TRBV10-3 and TRBJ1-6; 8 bases fit TRBD1. The sequenced material came from peripheral blood or thyroid tissue (not recorded which). This TCR came from a woman under 30 with Graves' hyperthyroidism. CDR3 region: CASSQGASYNSPLHF. The CDR3 DNA follows: TGTGCCAGCAGTCAGGGGGCTTCCTATAATTCACCCCTCCACTTT.